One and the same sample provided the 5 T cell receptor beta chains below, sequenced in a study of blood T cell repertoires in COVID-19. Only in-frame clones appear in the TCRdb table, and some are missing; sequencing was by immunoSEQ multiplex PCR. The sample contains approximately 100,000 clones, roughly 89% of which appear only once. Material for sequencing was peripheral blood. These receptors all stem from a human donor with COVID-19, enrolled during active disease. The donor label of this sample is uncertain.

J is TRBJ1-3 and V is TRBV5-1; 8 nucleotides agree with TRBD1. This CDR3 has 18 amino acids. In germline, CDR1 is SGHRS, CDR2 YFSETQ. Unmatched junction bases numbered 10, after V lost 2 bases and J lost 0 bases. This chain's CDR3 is CASSFGTGTGLSGNTIYF. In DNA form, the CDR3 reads TGCGCCAGCAGCTTTGGGACCGGGACAGGCCTCTCTGGAAACACCATATATTTT.

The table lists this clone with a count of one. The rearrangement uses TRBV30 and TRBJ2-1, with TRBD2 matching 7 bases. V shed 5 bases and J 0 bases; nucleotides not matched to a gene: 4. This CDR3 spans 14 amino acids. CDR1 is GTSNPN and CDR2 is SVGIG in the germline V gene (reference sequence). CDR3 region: CAWERGSSYNEQFF. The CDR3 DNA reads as TGTGCCTGGGAGCGGGGAAGCTCCTACAATGAGCAGTTCTTC.

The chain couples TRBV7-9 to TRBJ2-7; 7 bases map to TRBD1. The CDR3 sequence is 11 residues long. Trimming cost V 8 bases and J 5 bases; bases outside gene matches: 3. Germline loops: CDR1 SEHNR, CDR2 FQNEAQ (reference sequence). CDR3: CASGGQNEQYF. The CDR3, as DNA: TGTGCCAGCGGGGGACAGAACGAGCAGTACTTC.

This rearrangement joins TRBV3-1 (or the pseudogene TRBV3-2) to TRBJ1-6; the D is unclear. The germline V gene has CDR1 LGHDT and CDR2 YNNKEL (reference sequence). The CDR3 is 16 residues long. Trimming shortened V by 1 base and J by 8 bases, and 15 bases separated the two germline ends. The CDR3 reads CASSQGVGAWDSPLHF. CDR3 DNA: TGTGCCAGCAGCCAAGGGGTTGGAGCGTGGGATTCACCCCTCCACTTT.

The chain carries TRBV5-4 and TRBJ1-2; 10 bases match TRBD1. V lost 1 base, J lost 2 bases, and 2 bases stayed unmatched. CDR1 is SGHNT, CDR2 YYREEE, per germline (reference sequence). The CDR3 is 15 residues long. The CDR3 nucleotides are TGTGCCAGCAGCTTGCGACAGGGGGCGAACTATGGCTACACCTTC. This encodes CASSLRQGANYGYTF.